This TCR beta chain emerged from a study of blood T cells in healthy people across ages. Through a sample-barcoded 5' primer and a J-beta primer mix, a second PCR was run for roughly 6 to 11 cycles. MiXCR, run by TCRdb on the 5' RACE reads, gives a single entry per CDR3 protein. The table lists about 1.5 million distinct CDR3 sequences, approximately 42% of them singletons. Trimming shortened V by 3 bases and J by 6 bases, and 13 bases separated the two germline ends. CDR3 length: 13 amino acids. CDR1 and CDR2 (germline): SGDLS, YYNGEE. The source is a woman younger than 30 in good health. The sequencing input was blood. The chain joins TRBV9 to TRBJ2-7; the D gene is possibly TRBD1 (5 bases). CDR3 amino acids: CASSAPAGLEQYF. CDR3 sequence (DNA): TGTGCCAGCAGCGCGCCCGCAGGGCTCGAGCAGTACTTC.